The source of this TCR beta chain is a study of blood T cell repertoires in COVID-19. Whole-study context: Nucleic acid was either cDNA or gDNA, and it came from T cells, B-cell-depleted T cells, or PBMCs.

Germline CDR1 is SGDLS and CDR2 is YYNGEE. V was clipped by 2 bases and J by 2 bases, with 5 bases between them. The CDR3 is 13 residues long. The assay was immunoSEQ multiplex PCR, and TCRdb's table has in-frame clones only and misses some. The table has tens of thousands of clones, approximately 89% seen once. V usage is TRBV9 and J usage is TRBJ1-5; D call uncertain. The material sequenced was peripheral blood. The sequence was obtained from a human donor with acute or convalescent COVID-19. The donor label of this sample is uncertain. CDR3 DNA sequence: TGTGCCAGCAGCGTCCAGGGCAATCAGCCCCAGCATTTT. Translating gives CASSVQGNQPQHF. The variable domain in full, completed from reference TRBV9 and TRBJ1-5, reads DSGVTQTPKHLITATGQRVTLRCSPRSGDLSVYWYQQSLDQGLQFLIQYYNGEERAKGNILERFSAQQFPDLHSELNLSSLELGDSALYFCASSVQGNQPQHFGDGTRLSIL.